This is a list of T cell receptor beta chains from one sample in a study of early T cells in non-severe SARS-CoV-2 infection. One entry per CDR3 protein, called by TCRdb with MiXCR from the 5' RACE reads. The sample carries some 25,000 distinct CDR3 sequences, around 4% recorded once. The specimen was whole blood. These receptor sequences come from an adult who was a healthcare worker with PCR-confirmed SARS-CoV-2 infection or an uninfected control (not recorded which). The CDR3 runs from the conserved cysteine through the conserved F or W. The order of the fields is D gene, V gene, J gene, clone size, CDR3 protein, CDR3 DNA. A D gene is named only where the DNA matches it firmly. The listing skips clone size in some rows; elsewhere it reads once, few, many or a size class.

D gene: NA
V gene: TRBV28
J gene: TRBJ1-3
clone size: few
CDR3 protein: CASFAAVRGGNTIYF
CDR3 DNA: TGTGCCAGCTTTGCAGCAGTTCGAGGGGGAAACACCATATATTTT

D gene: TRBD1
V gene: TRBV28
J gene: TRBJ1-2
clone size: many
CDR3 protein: CASRSPGQGYGYTF
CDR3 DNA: TGTGCCAGCAGGTCACCGGGACAGGGATATGGCTACACCTTC

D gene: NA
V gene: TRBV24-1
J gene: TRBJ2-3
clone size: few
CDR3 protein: CATSRVPGDTQYF
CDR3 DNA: TGTGCCACCAGTCGGGTCCCGGGAGATACGCAGTATTTT

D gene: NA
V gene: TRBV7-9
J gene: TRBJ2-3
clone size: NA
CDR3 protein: CASSFAQWEDTQYF
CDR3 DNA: TGTGCCAGCAGCTTTGCTCAGTGGGAAGATACGCAGTATTTT

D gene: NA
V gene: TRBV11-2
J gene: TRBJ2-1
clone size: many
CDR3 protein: CASSLDLGRDEQFF
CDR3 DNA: TGTGCCAGCAGCTTAGACCTGGGGCGCGATGAGCAGTTCTTC

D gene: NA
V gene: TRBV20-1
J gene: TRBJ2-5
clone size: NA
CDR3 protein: CCGQNQETQYF
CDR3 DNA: TGCTGTGGGCAGAACCAAGAGACCCAGTACTTC

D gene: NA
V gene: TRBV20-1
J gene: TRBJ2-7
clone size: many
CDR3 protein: CSTARAYEQYF
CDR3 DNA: TGCTCGACAGCCAGAGCCTACGAGCAGTACTTC

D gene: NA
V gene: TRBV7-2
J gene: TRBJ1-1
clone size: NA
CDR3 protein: CASRADGGASSTEAFF
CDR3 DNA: TGTGCCAGCAGGGCGGATGGAGGGGCATCGTCCACTGAAGCTTTCTTT

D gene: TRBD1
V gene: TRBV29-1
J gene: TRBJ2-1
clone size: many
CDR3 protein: CSVGTGGGNEQFF
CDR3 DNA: TGCAGCGTAGGGACAGGGGGCGGGAATGAGCAGTTCTTC

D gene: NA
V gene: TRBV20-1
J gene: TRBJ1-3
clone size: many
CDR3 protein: CSASLAVSSGNTIYF
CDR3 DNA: TGCAGTGCCTCACTCGCGGTTAGCTCTGGAAACACCATATATTTT

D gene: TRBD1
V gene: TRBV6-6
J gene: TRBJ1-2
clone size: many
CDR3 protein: CASSYGTDARTNYGYTF
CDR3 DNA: TGTGCCAGCAGTTATGGGACAGACGCTCGGACAAACTATGGCTACACCTTC

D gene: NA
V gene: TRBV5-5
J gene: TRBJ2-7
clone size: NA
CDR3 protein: CASSLLQAEFSSYEQYF
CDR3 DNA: TGTGCCAGCAGCTTGCTACAGGCAGAATTCTCCTCCTACGAGCAGTACTTC

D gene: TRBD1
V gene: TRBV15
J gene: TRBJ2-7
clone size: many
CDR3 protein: CATSRARTGAEEQYF
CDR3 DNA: TGTGCCACCAGCAGAGCCAGGACAGGGGCGGAAGAGCAGTACTTC

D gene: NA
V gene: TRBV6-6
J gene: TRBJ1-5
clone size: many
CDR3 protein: CAHGEGDQPQHF
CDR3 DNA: TGTGCGCACGGGGAGGGGGATCAGCCCCAGCATTTT

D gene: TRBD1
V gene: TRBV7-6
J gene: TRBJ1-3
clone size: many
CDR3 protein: CASSPTGGGTIYF
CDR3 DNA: TGTGCCAGCAGCCCAACAGGGGGAGGCACCATATATTTT

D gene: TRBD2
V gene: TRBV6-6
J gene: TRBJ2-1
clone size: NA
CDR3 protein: CASTLAGAEGEQFF
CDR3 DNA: TGTGCCAGCACCCTAGCGGGAGCCGAGGGTGAGCAGTTCTTC

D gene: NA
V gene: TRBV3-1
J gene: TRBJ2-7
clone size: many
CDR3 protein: CASSQVLETYEQYF
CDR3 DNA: TGTGCCAGCAGCCAAGTATTGGAAACCTACGAGCAGTACTTC

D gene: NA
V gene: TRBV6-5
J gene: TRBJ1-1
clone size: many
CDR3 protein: CASSSPRGNTEAFF
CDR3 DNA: TGTGCCAGCAGTTCTCCCAGGGGGAACACTGAAGCTTTCTTT

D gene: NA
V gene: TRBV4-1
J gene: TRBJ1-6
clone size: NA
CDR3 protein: CASSQVDGSSSPLHF
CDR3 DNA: TGCGCCAGCAGCCAAGTCGACGGGAGTTCCTCCCCCCTCCACTTT

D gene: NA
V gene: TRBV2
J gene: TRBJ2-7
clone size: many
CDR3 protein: CASSAQGWYEQYF
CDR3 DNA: TGTGCCAGCAGTGCGCAGGGGTGGTACGAGCAGTACTTC

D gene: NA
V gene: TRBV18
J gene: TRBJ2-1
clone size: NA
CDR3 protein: CASSPAGRHNEQFF
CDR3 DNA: TGTGCCAGCTCACCCGCCGGGAGACATAATGAGCAGTTCTTC

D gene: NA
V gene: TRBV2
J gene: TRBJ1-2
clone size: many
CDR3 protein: CASSVDSGYTF
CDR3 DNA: TGTGCCAGCAGTGTTGATAGTGGCTACACCTTC

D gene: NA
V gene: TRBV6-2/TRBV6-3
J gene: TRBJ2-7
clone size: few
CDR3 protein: CASGRSGGRQYF
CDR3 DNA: TGTGCCAGCGGACGTAGTGGGGGACGTCAGTACTTC

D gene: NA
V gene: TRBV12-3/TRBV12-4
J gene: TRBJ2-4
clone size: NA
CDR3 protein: CASSTPGEIAKNIQYF
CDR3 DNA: TGTGCCAGCAGTACTCCAGGGGAAATAGCCAAAAACATTCAGTACTTC

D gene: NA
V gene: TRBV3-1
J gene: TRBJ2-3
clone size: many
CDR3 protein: CASSQRVVQYF
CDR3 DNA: TGTGCCAGCAGCCAAAGGGTGGTGCAGTATTTT

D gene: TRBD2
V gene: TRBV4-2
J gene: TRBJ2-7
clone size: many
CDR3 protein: CASGRELAGSYEQYF
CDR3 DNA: TGTGCCAGCGGGAGAGAATTAGCGGGAAGCTACGAGCAGTACTTC

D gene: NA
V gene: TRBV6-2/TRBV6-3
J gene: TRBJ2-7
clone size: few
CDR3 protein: CASSYLGIGMSEQYF
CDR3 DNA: TGTGCCAGCAGTTACCTCGGGATCGGGATGAGCGAGCAGTACTTC

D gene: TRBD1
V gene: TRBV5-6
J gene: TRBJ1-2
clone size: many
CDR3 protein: CASSLLRDRGILANYGYTF
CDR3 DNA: TGTGCCAGCAGCTTGCTCCGGGACAGGGGAATTTTAGCTAACTATGGCTACACCTTC

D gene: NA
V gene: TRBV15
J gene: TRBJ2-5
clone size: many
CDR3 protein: CATSRGQDQETQYF
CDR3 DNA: TGTGCCACCAGCAGAGGTCAGGACCAAGAGACCCAGTACTTC

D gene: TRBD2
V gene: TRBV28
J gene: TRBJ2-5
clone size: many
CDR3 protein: CASSPPTSELETQYF
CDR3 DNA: TGTGCCAGCAGTCCTCCGACTAGCGAGCTAGAGACCCAGTACTTC

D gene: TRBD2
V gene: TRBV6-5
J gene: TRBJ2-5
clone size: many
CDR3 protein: CASRTGGAGTYQETQYF
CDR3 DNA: TGTGCCAGCAGAACGGGGGGAGCGGGGACCTACCAAGAGACCCAGTACTTC

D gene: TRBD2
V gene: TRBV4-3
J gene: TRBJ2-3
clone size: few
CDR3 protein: CASSLESGGLRGDTQYF
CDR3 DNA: TGCGCCAGCAGCCTAGAGAGCGGGGGCCTTCGGGGAGATACGCAGTATTTT

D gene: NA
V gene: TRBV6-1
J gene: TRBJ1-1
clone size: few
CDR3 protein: CASRLYRDATEAFF
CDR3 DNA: TGTGCCAGCAGGCTTTACAGGGACGCGACTGAAGCTTTCTTT

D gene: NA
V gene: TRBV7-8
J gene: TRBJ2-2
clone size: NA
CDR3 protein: CASSLLEGAGELFF
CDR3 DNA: TGTGCCAGCAGCTTACTCGAAGGGGCCGGGGAGCTGTTTTTT

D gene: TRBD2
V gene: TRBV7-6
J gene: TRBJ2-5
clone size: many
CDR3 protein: CASTPGGGQRYQETQYF
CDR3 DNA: TGTGCCAGCACACCCGGGGGGGGTCAAAGATACCAAGAGACCCAGTACTTC

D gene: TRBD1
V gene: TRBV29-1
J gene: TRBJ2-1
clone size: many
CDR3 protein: CSGTRTGNEQFF
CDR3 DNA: TGCAGCGGTACCAGGACAGGGAATGAGCAGTTCTTC

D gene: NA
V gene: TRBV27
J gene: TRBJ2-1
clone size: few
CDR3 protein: CASSLPMRRNEQFF
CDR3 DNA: TGTGCCAGCAGTCTGCCGATGAGAAGGAATGAGCAGTTCTTC

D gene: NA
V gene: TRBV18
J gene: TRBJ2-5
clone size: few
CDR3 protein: CASSLQGKYQETQYF
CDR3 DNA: TGTGCCAGCTCACTACAGGGAAAGTACCAAGAGACCCAGTACTTC

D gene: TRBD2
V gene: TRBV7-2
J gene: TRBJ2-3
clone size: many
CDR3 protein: CASSLRGTSGRVGSDTQYF
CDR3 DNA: TGTGCCAGCAGCTTAAGGGGGACTAGCGGGAGGGTTGGGTCAGATACGCAGTATTTT